Below are 18 T cell receptor beta chains sequenced from a single sample in a study of cytomegalovirus exposure and HLA in healthy donors. A multiplex PCR was run with 60 Vbeta primers and 13 Jbeta primers. Clones were sequenced by immunoSEQ multiplex PCR, and TCRdb holds only the in-frame ones, with some missing. The table shows 150,000 to 200,000 clones, with roughly 85% occurring only once. The sample consisted of PBMCs. These receptors came from a woman aged 45-60 years in good health and CMV-seronegative.

This rearrangement joins TRBV6-1 to TRBJ2-2, with 13 bases aligning to TRBD2. This CDR3 comprises 15 residues. CDR1 and CDR2 (germline): MNHNS, SASEGT. Trimming took 6 bases from V and 6 from J; bases not matched to a gene: 4. CDR3 in DNA: TGTGCCAGCAGAGGACTAGCGGGAGACGCCGGGGAGCTGTTTTTT. Encoded protein: CASRGLAGDAGELFF.

This clone occurred a few times. The chain combines TRBV7-8 with TRBJ2-7; possibly TRBD1 for D (5 bases). Trimming stripped 4 bases from V and 6 bases from J, with 22 bases between. In germline, CDR1 is SGHVS, CDR2 FQNEAQ. The CDR3 runs to 16 residues. The CDR3 DNA follows: TGTGCCAGCAGCTCACCCTGGGGCACGGTCGTACTCGAGCAGTACTTC. As protein: CASSSPWGTVVLEQYF.

V is TRBV25-1 and J is TRBJ2-2; 7 bases map to TRBD2. With V trimmed by 4 bases and J by 5 bases, 13 bases remained unmatched. This CDR3 is built from 17 residues. The germline gives CDR1 MGHDK, CDR2 SYGVNS. Here the CDR3 reads CASSVVDGGWDTGELFF. The CDR3 DNA is TGTGCCAGCAGTGTGGTGGACGGGGGGTGGGATACCGGGGAGCTGTTTTTT. Based on the CDR3 plus reference TRBV25-1 and TRBJ2-2, the full variable domain is EADIYQTPRYLVIGTGKKITLECSQTMGHDKMYWYQQDPGMELHLIHYSYGVNSTEKGDLSSESTVSRIRTEHFPLTLESARPSHTSQYLCASSVVDGGWDTGELFFGEGSRLTVL.

The chain has TRBV7-9 and TRBJ1-3; D not certain. V lost 4 bases to trimming and J lost 3 bases, with 16 bases between them. Germline CDR1 and CDR2: SEHNR and FQNEAQ (reference sequence). The CDR3 is 16 amino acids. CDR3 amino acids: CASSSPGSLVGNTIYF. The CDR3, as DNA: TGTGCCAGCAGCTCCCCGGGGTCCCTCGTTGGAAACACCATATATTTT.

This clone showed up just a few times. The chain joins TRBV4-1 to TRBJ2-3; 8 bases map to TRBD2. CDR3 size: 17 residues. V was pared by 4 bases and J by 0 bases, with 9 bases of the junction left unmatched. CDR1 MGHRA and CDR2 YSYEKL come from the germline V gene. The CDR3 spells CASSPPGGGTSTDTQYF. The CDR3 bases are TGCGCCAGCAGCCCGCCGGGGGGGGGAACTAGCACAGATACGCAGTATTTT.

The chain has TRBV4-3 and TRBJ1-2; D gene ambiguous. Between the trimmed V and J ends, which lost 0 bases and 5 bases, there was a span of 13 bases. The CDR3 is 15 residues long. From germline, CDR1 is LGHNA and CDR2 YSLEER. The chain's CDR3 is CASSQDVSGEYGYTF. In DNA form, the CDR3 reads TGCGCCAGCAGCCAAGATGTCTCAGGCGAATATGGCTACACCTTC.

The CDR3 DNA reads TGTGCCAGCAGTTTATCCGGGTCGGGTGGCTACACCTTC. Its translation is CASSLSGSGGYTF. V is TRBV27 and J is TRBJ1-2; D not certain. The CDR3 runs 13 residues. Per the germline V gene, CDR1 is MNHEY and CDR2 is SMNVEV (reference sequence). V was cut by 0 bases and J by 7 bases, with 9 bases left in between.

The chain is built from TRBV5-1 and TRBJ2-5; TRBD1 aligns across 10 bases. J lost 1 base, V lost 4 bases, and 10 bases had no gene match. The germline V gene has CDR1 SGHRS and CDR2 YFSETQ. The CDR3 is 17 amino acids. Here the CDR3 DNA reads TGCGCCAGCAGCCCCTATTCCGGGACAGGGGTCCAAGAGACCCAGTACTTC. This codes for CASSPYSGTGVQETQYF.

The J gene is TRBJ2-2, the V gene TRBV19; D gene unclear. Germline lookup yields CDR1 LNHDA and CDR2 SQIVND (reference sequence). The CDR3 spans 13 residues. V gave up 6 bases and J gave up 2 bases, with 7 bases separating them. The CDR3 nucleotides read TGTGCCAGTAGCCCGAGAAACACCGGGGAGCTGTTTTTT. The encoded protein is CASSPRNTGELFF.

The chain is built from TRBV19 and TRBJ1-2; no firm D call. From germline, CDR1 is LNHDA and CDR2 SQIVND (reference sequence). This CDR3 contains 13 residues. The V end was cut by 7 bases, the J end by 3 bases, with 12 bases between. DNA of the CDR3: TGTGCCAGTAATAGCGGGCTTTACTATGGCTACACCTTC. As protein: CASNSGLYYGYTF.

V and J are TRBV20-1 and TRBJ2-5; D is ambiguous. The germline V gene has CDR1 DFQATT and CDR2 SNEGSKA (reference sequence). V was clipped by 5 bases and J by 3 bases, with 4 bases between them. This CDR3 has 10 amino acids. The CDR3 nucleotides are TGCAGTGCTCCTAAAGAGACCCAGTACTTC. Protein: CSAPKETQYF.

The chain carries TRBV30 and TRBJ2-5; possibly TRBD2 for D (6 bases). Germline V gene sequence: CDR1 GTSNPN, CDR2 SVGIG (reference sequence). Trimming shortened V by 0 bases and J by 3 bases, and 14 bases separated the two germline ends. CDR3 size: 15 residues. In DNA, the CDR3 is TGTGCCTGGAGTGTAACGCGTGGAGGGAAAGAGACCCAGTACTTC. It is translated as CAWSVTRGGKETQYF.

The J gene is TRBJ1-1, the V gene TRBV5-1; TRBD1 is a possible D gene (6 bases). The CDR3 length is 15 residues. V gave up 4 bases and J gave up 1 base, with 14 bases separating them. Germline CDR1 reads SGHRS; CDR2 reads YFSETQ. This chain's CDR3 is CASSKTQGANTEAFF. The CDR3 nucleotides are TGCGCCAGCAGCAAAACACAGGGTGCGAACACTGAAGCTTTCTTT.

The V and J genes are TRBV28 and TRBJ2-5; 9 nucleotides line up with TRBD1. The germline V gene encodes CDR1 MDHEN and CDR2 SYDVKM. Unmatched junction bases numbered 12, after V lost 4 bases and J lost 6 bases. CDR3 size: 16 residues. The DNA for the CDR3 is TGTGCCAGCAGTTGTCGGGACAGGGCGACCGAAAAGACCCAGTACTTC. Its protein product is CASSCRDRATEKTQYF.

The chain joins TRBV29-1 to TRBJ2-7; 8 nucleotides agree with TRBD1. J lost 3 bases, V lost 4 bases, and 8 bases had no gene match. From germline, CDR1 is SQVTM and CDR2 ANQGSEA. The CDR3 spans 14 residues. CDR3 region: CSVARGTGYYEQYF. CDR3 sequence (DNA): TGCAGCGTTGCCCGCGGGACAGGATACTACGAGCAGTACTTC.

This clone was recorded only once. The rearrangement joins TRBV5-1 to TRBJ1-3; 7 bases map to TRBD1. This CDR3 comprises 14 residues. With 3 bases clipped from V and 2 bases from J, the junction kept 2 bases outside the gene matches. Germline lookup yields CDR1 SGHRS and CDR2 YFSETQ. CDR3 loop: CASSYGTAGNTIYF. The CDR3 DNA reads TGCGCCAGCAGCTACGGGACAGCTGGAAACACCATATATTTT.

The CDR3 DNA reads TGCAGCGCCGGGGGGATTCAAGAGACCCAGTACTTC. Encoded protein: CSAGGIQETQYF. The chain has TRBV29-1 and TRBJ2-5, with TRBD2 matching 7 bases. This CDR3 has 12 amino acids. After removal of 7 bases from V and 2 bases from J, the junction contained 4 bases not matched to a gene. Germline V CDR1 and CDR2: SQVTM, ANQGSEA.

The chain has TRBV4-2 and TRBJ1-5, with TRBD1 matching 7 bases. The CDR3 is made up of 14 amino acids. The V segment lost 8 bases and the J segment 0 bases; nucleotides outside the gene matches: 4. The germline CDR1 and CDR2 sequences are LGHNA and YNFKEQ. Written as DNA, the CDR3 is TGTGCCAGCTCGGGACAGTATAGCAATCAGCCCCAGCATTTT. Translating gives CASSGQYSNQPQHF.